Described below is a single T cell receptor beta chain sequence and its context. The CDR3 contains 17 residues. The germline V and J ends were trimmed by 4 bases and 0 bases, with 13 bases remaining between them. Germline values: CDR1 ENHRY, CDR2 SYGVKD. TCRdb's table, derived via immunoSEQ multiplex PCR, lists solely in-frame clones and lacks some. The profile shows 40,000 to 60,000 clones, roughly 85% of them singletons. These data belong to a study of OX40 agonist ivuxolimab in advanced cancers. At the level of the study: Hepatocellular carcinoma, melanoma, renal cell or head and neck cancer was diagnosed in the dose-escalation patients.

Blood sampling was done at baseline, cycle 4 day 1, and cycle 7 day 1. The sequencing used CD4+ or CD8+ T cells sorted from blood, collected in a trial of the OX40 agonist ivuxolimab. The rearrangement links TRBV10-3 to TRBJ1-6; D is unclear. The clonotype comes from an adult with an advanced solid tumor such as melanoma, head and neck, liver or kidney cancer. CDR3 in amino acids: CAISAAGKSSYNSPLHF. CDR3 DNA: TGTGCCATCAGTGCGGCGGGAAAAAGCTCCTATAATTCACCCCTCCACTTT.